This T cell receptor (beta chain) is drawn from a study of beta chain features in type 1 diabetes. Expressed TCRB transcripts were sequenced because the isolated RNA had all been reverse transcribed beforehand. Clones were read by immunoSEQ multiplex PCR, and TCRdb kept only the in-frame ones, dropping some. The table lists around 250,000 clones, 13% to 15% of them singletons. Germline CDR1 and CDR2: SGHTA and FQGNSA. This CDR3 contains 14 residues. V dropped 5 bases and J dropped 4; count of bases not matched to a gene: 6. This clone was seen only a few times. V gene TRBV7-2 combines with J gene TRBJ2-5, with 8 bases aligning to TRBD2. The sequenced sample was naive CD4+ T cells from blood. The sequence came from a woman between 35 and 50 years old in good health. The CDR3 DNA is TGTGCCAGCAGCCCCGGGGGGGCCTTAGAGACCCAGTACTTC. Residues: CASSPGGALETQYF.